This is a list of T cell receptor beta chains from one sample in a study of shared clonotypes between healthy human individuals. Assay used: immunoSEQ multiplex PCR; TCRdb lists only in-frame clones, some missing. Of approximately 1.9 million clones listed, just under 95% are singletons. Sequenced material: naive CD8+ T cells from PBMCs. Source of these receptors: a young man in good health. Some clones in this sample may be carry-over from other donors' samples. Each CDR3 is given with its conserved first and last residue. D genes are given only for firm matches. Some rows have no size entry. The others give once, few or many, or a class for an expanded clone.

v_gene	d_gene	abundance	j_gene	CDR3aa	CDR3nt
TRBV6-6	-	-	TRBJ1-1	CASSRDRTEAFF	TGTGCCAGCAGCCGGGATCGGACTGAAGCTTTCTTT
TRBV7-8	-	few	TRBJ1-5	CASSLSDSRNQPQHF	TGTGCCAGCAGCTTGAGTGACTCGCGCAATCAGCCCCAGCATTTT
TRBV7-8	TRBD2	once	TRBJ2-5	CASSPEVAGIHETQYF	TGTGCCAGCAGCCCGGAGGTAGCGGGAATACACGAGACCCAGTACTTC
TRBV2	-	-	TRBJ2-3	CASTGVDTQYF	TGTGCCAGCACGGGAGTGGATACGCAGTATTTT
TRBV28	TRBD2	-	TRBJ2-7	CASSGTSGDSYEQYF	TGTGCCAGCAGTGGGACTAGCGGGGACTCCTACGAGCAGTACTTC
TRBV4-3	TRBD2	-	TRBJ2-5	CASSHRIAGGPEVINQETQYF	TGCGCCAGCAGCCACCGGATAGCGGGAGGGCCTGAGGTTATCAACCAAGAGACCCAGTACTTC
TRBV9	-	-	TRBJ1-1	CASSVAQTGLGTEAFF	TGTGCCAGCAGCGTAGCTCAGACAGGTTTGGGTACTGAAGCTTTCTTT
TRBV28	-	-	TRBJ2-7	CASRSLGVNYEQYF	TGTGCCAGCAGGTCGTTGGGGGTAAACTACGAGCAGTACTTC
TRBV11-2	-	-	TRBJ2-1	CASSLDLPAASSYNEQFF	TGTGCCAGCAGCTTAGACCTCCCAGCGGCCAGCTCCTACAATGAGCAGTTCTTC
TRBV6-1	-	-	TRBJ2-7	CASSFYATSYEQYF	TGTGCCAGCTCCTTCTATGCTACCTCCTACGAGCAGTACTTC
TRBV28	-	once	TRBJ2-3	CASSLLQNPSTDTQYF	TGTGCCAGCAGTTTATTGCAGAACCCTAGCACAGATACGCAGTATTTT
TRBV5-1	-	-	TRBJ2-6	CASSLEKGDSGANVLTF	TGCGCCAGCAGCTTGGAGAAAGGGGACTCTGGGGCCAACGTCCTGACTTTC
TRBV9	-	-	TRBJ1-5	CASSEGGSSTNQPQHF	TGTGCCAGCAGCGAGGGAGGATCCTCAACTAATCAGCCCCAGCATTTT
TRBV19	-	-	TRBJ1-5	CASSTPQSNQPQHF	TGTGCCAGTAGTACCCCCCAAAGCAATCAGCCCCAGCATTTT
TRBV27	-	-	TRBJ2-7	CASSQGLGEQYF	TGTGCCAGCAGTCAGGGTCTCGGCGAGCAGTACTTC
TRBV29-1	-	-	TRBJ1-2	CSVEQQGAYGYTF	TGCAGCGTGGAACAACAGGGAGCCTATGGCTACACCTTC
TRBV13	-	-	TRBJ2-1	CASSFSQGYNEQFF	TGTGCCAGCAGCTTTTCCCAGGGATACAATGAGCAGTTCTTC
TRBV25-1	TRBD1	-	TRBJ1-2	CASSAGTGAYGYTF	TGTGCCAGCAGTGCAGGGACAGGGGCCTATGGCTACACCTTC
TRBV13	-	-	TRBJ2-7	CASSAQPVEQYF	TGTGCCAGCAGCGCCCAACCGGTCGAGCAGTACTTC
TRBV7-9	-	-	TRBJ2-7	CASSPRDQSHAEQYF	TGTGCCAGCAGCCCACGGGACCAAAGCCACGCGGAACAGTACTTC
TRBV14	-	-	TRBJ2-7	CASSPQNMGEQYF	TGTGCCAGCAGCCCTCAAAATATGGGCGAGCAGTACTTC
TRBV9	-	-	TRBJ2-6	CASGGGSGANVLTF	TGTGCCAGTGGGGGAGGCTCTGGGGCCAACGTCCTGACTTTC
TRBV29-1	TRBD1	-	TRBJ1-4	CSVGTGGSDEKLFF	TGCAGCGTTGGGACAGGGGGCAGCGATGAAAAACTGTTTTTT
TRBV9	TRBD2	-	TRBJ2-3	CASSVASAGAGDTQYF	TGTGCCAGCAGCGTAGCTTCGGCGGGAGCAGGAGATACGCAGTATTTT
TRBV4-3	-	-	TRBJ1-3	CASSQDRTQSSGNTIYF	TGCGCCAGCAGCCAAGATAGAACCCAGAGCTCTGGAAACACCATATATTTT
TRBV4-3	-	-	TRBJ2-1	CASSQDWLAHLDGGEQFF	TGCGCCAGCAGCCAAGATTGGCTAGCCCACCTTGATGGGGGTGAGCAGTTCTTC
TRBV27	TRBD2	few	TRBJ2-7	CATTGGRAYEQYF	TGTGCCACCACGGGGGGACGGGCCTACGAGCAGTACTTC
TRBV7-9	-	-	TRBJ2-3	CASSFGADTQYF	TGTGCCAGCAGCTTCGGGGCTGATACGCAGTATTTT
TRBV18	-	once	TRBJ2-3	CASSPGGTTDTQYF	TGTGCCAGCTCACCAGGGGGCACCACAGATACGCAGTATTTT
TRBV5-1	-	-	TRBJ2-1	CASRAWIDTYNEQFF	TGCGCCAGCCGAGCTTGGATAGACACTTACAATGAGCAGTTCTTC
TRBV11-3	TRBD2	-	TRBJ2-7	CASSRSGNEQYF	TGTGCCAGCAGCCGAAGCGGGAACGAGCAGTACTTC
TRBV7-2	-	-	TRBJ2-5	CASRGRLQETQYF	TGTGCCAGCCGGGGGCGGCTTCAAGAGACCCAGTACTTC
TRBV7-9	TRBD1	-	TRBJ2-1	CASSPTGGSYNEQFF	TGTGCCAGCAGCCCAACAGGGGGCTCCTACAATGAGCAGTTCTTC
TRBV11-2	-	-	TRBJ2-7	CASSLDRGSTYEQYF	TGTGCCAGCAGCTTAGATCGCGGGTCCACCTACGAGCAGTACTTC
TRBV6-4	TRBD1	-	TRBJ1-2	CASSDRPGGYGYTF	TGTGCCAGCAGCGACCGGCCAGGGGGCTATGGCTACACCTTC
TRBV7-9	-	-	TRBJ2-5	CASSPLDHALYQETQYF	TGTGCCAGCAGCCCTCTAGACCACGCCTTGTACCAAGAGACCCAGTACTTC
TRBV15	-	-	TRBJ1-5	CATSRSTGAGAHF	TGTGCCACCAGCAGAAGCACAGGTGCGGGGGCCCATTTT